The next 15 T cell receptor beta chains were all read from a single sample in a study of cytomegalovirus exposure and HLA in healthy donors. The PCR was carried out with 60 Vbeta primers and 13 Jbeta primers. The protocol was immunoSEQ multiplex PCR, while the TCRdb copy is restricted to in-frame clones and leaves out a portion. The table lists roughly 120,000 clones, 65% to 80% of them singletons. Material: PBMCs. All receptors come from a human donor in good health.

The gene calls are TRBV5-4 and TRBJ2-7; the D is unclear. Germline V gives CDR1 SGHNT, CDR2 YYREEE (reference sequence). CDR3 length equals 12 residues. Trimming shortened V by 9 bases and J by 2 bases, and 12 bases separated the two germline ends. In DNA, the CDR3 is TGTGCCACGAACACAGTCCCCTACGAGCAGTACTTC. Encoded protein: CATNTVPYEQYF.

The genes are TRBV2 and TRBJ2-5; 10 bases map to TRBD2. The tail of the sequence fits TRBJ2-7 better, so the J call may be wrong. Germline V gene lookup returns CDR1 SNHLY and CDR2 FYNNEI. The CDR3 has 15 residues. The CDR3 here is CASSDSLAGVYEQYF. DNA of the CDR3: TGTGCCAGCAGTGATAGTCTAGCGGGAGTATACGAGCAGTACTTC.

This sequence joins TRBV2 and TRBJ2-7; 13 bases match TRBD2. The germline CDR1 and CDR2 sequences are SNHLY and FYNNEI. V gave up 7 bases and J gave up 2 bases; unmatched junction bases: 8. The length of the CDR3 is 16 residues. The chain's CDR3 is CASIRTSGSRAYEQYF. As DNA, the CDR3 is TGTGCCAGCATTCGGACTAGCGGGAGTCGCGCCTACGAGCAGTACTTC.

This clone was counted a single time. This chain connects TRBV15 to TRBJ2-1; D is possibly TRBD1 (6 bases). Germline loops: CDR1 LNHNV, CDR2 YYDKDF (reference sequence). CDR3 length equals 12 residues. V lost 7 bases, J lost 9 bases, and 13 bases lay in between. The CDR3 nucleotides read TGTGCCACCAAGCCAGGGGACGGTGAGCAGTTCTTC. Residues: CATKPGDGEQFF. The full variable domain, rest sourced from reference TRBV15 and TRBJ2-1, is DAMVIQNPRYQVTQFGKPVTLSCSQTLNHNVMYWYQQKSSQAPKLLFHYYDKDFNNEADTPDNFQSRRPNTSFCFLDIRSPGLGDTAMYLCATKPGDGEQFFGPGTRLTVL.

The chain couples TRBV19 to TRBJ2-7; TRBD1 is a possible D gene (5 bases). This CDR3 region has 11 residues. Trimming took 10 bases from V and 11 from J, leaving 18 bases between them. The germline CDR1 and CDR2 sequences are LNHDA and SQIVND (reference sequence). CDR3 nucleotides: TGTGCCACCTCTGGGCAGGGAAGTAAGTACTTC. Translating it yields CATSGQGSKYF.

About this clone itself: The junction differs from germline at one of its ends, possibly a read error. V usage is TRBV19 and J usage is TRBJ2-6, with TRBD1 as a possible D gene (5 bases). Germline values: CDR1 LNHDA, CDR2 SQIVND (reference sequence). This CDR3 has 14 residues. The CDR3 reads CASHSDSGANGLTF. The CDR3 nucleotides are TGTGCCAGTCACAGCGACTCTGGGGCCAACGGCCTGACTTTC.

The chain uses TRBV7-9 and TRBJ1-1, with D possibly matching TRBD1 (5 bases). V was pared by 2 bases and J by 1 base, with 11 bases between. Germline V gene sequence: CDR1 SEHNR, CDR2 FQNEAQ (reference sequence). The CDR3 consists of 15 residues. CDR3 amino acids: CASSLQGRANTEAFF. The CDR3 nucleotides are TGTGCCAGCAGCTTACAGGGCAGGGCGAACACTGAAGCTTTCTTT.

J is TRBJ2-7 and V is TRBV28; TRBD2 is a possible D gene (6 bases). Germline assignment: CDR1 MDHEN and CDR2 SYDVKM. CDR3 length equals 15 residues. Trimming pared 7 bases from V and 2 bases from J, leaving 18 bases between. CDR3 residues: CASKSRGTGTYEQYF. The DNA for the CDR3 is TGTGCCAGCAAAAGCCGGGGGACTGGGACCTACGAGCAGTACTTC.

V and J are TRBV10-3 and TRBJ1-5; D is unresolved. The germline V gene has CDR1 ENHRY and CDR2 SYGVKD. V was cut by 0 bases and J by 3 bases, with 6 bases left in between. The CDR3 loop spans 14 amino acids. CDR3 region: CAISESRFNQPQHF. As DNA, the CDR3 is TGTGCCATCAGTGAGTCGCGGTTCAATCAGCCCCAGCATTTT.

This clone appeared once. The chain uses TRBV10-3 and TRBJ2-6; perhaps TRBD1 as D (5 bases). Per germline, CDR1 ENHRY and CDR2 SYGVKD. The CDR3 is 20 residues long. Trimming pared 1 base from V and 0 bases from J, leaving 19 bases between. CDR3 coding DNA: TGTGCCATCAGTGAGTATCCGGCAGGGAATAAAAACTCTGGGGCCAACGTCCTGACTTTC. The encoded protein is CAISEYPAGNKNSGANVLTF.

V usage is TRBV6-5 and J usage is TRBJ2-1, with 10 bases that match TRBD2. The germline CDR1 and CDR2 sequences are MNHEY and SVGAGI. The CDR3 runs 14 residues. Trimming cost V 8 bases and J 9 bases; bases outside gene matches: 10. CDR3 loop: CASRKVGLAVEQFF. Here the CDR3 DNA reads TGTGCCAGCCGCAAGGTTGGACTAGCGGTTGAGCAGTTCTTC.

The rearrangement links TRBV27 to TRBJ2-1, with TRBD1 identical over 11 bases. Unmatched junction bases numbered 3, after V lost 1 base and J lost 4 bases. Germline V gene lookup returns CDR1 MNHEY and CDR2 SMNVEV (reference sequence). CDR3 length equals 16 residues. CDR3 amino acids: CASSLYGTGGYNEQFF. The CDR3, as DNA: TGTGCCAGCAGTTTATACGGGACAGGGGGTTACAATGAGCAGTTCTTC.

The J gene is TRBJ2-5, the V gene TRBV29-1, with D maybe TRBD1 (6 bases). The J call is doubtful: the DNA matches TRBJ2-7 better. Germline CDR1 reads SQVTM; CDR2 reads ANQGSEA. This CDR3 spans 12 amino acids. Here the CDR3 reads CSAVQGTYEQYF. Here the CDR3 DNA reads TGCAGCGCCGTACAGGGCACCTACGAGCAGTACTTC.

The genes are TRBV7-3 and TRBJ2-3; 7 nucleotides agree with TRBD1. CDR3 size: 13 residues. The germline gives CDR1 SGHTA, CDR2 FQGTGA. With 5 bases clipped from V and 9 bases from J, the junction kept 8 bases outside the gene matches. CDR3 sequence (DNA): TGTGCCAGCAGCAAAGGGGGCCAGGGGACGCAGTATTTT. Translation gives CASSKGGQGTQYF.

The V and J genes are TRBV27 and TRBJ2-7; no definite D call. The V end was cut by 1 base, the J end by 0 bases, with 7 bases between. CDR1 is MNHEY and CDR2 is SMNVEV in the germline V gene (reference sequence). The length of the CDR3 is 14 residues. The CDR3 DNA reads as TGTGCCAGCAGTTTATTTGGCAGCTCCTACGAGCAGTACTTC. It codes for CASSLFGSSYEQYF.